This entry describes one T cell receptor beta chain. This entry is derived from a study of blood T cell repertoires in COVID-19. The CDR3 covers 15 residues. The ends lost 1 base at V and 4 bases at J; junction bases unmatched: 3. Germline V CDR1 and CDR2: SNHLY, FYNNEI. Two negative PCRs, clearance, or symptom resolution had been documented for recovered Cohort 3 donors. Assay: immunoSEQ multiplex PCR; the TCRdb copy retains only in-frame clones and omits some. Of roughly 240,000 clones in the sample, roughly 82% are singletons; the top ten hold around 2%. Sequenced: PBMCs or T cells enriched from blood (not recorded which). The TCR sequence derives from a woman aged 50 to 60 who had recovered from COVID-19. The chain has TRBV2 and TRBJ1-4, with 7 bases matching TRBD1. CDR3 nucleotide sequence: TGTGCCAGCAGTGAAGACCGGGACAGTAATGAAAAACTGTTTTTT. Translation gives CASSEDRDSNEKLFF.